A selection of T cell receptor beta chains follows, all from one sample in a study of cytomegalovirus exposure and HLA in healthy donors. Libraries were prepared by immunoSEQ multiplex PCR; TCRdb keeps only in-frame clonotypes and omits some of them. The sample lists some 110,000 clones; 79% were seen once. The source material was PBMCs. These receptors were obtained from a woman between 18 and 29 years old in good health and CMV-seropositive. Each CDR3 is given with its conserved first and last residue. Each record gives: V gene, clone size, D gene, J gene, CDR3 protein, CDR3 DNA. A D gene is named only where the DNA matches it firmly. Expanded clones get a size class; other rows say once, few or many, or leave the size out.

>TRBV7-6|.|.|TRBJ1-1
CASSPRLDREAFF
TGTGCCAGCAGCCCAAGACTGGACAGAGAAGCTTTCTTT
>TRBV11-2|.|TRBD1|TRBJ1-1
CASSRVQGELKAFF
TGTGCCAGCAGCCGGGTACAGGGGGAATTGAAAGCTTTCTTT
>TRBV28|.|.|TRBJ2-3
CASNPGSGDYTQYF
TGTGCCAGTAACCCGGGGTCGGGAGATTATACGCAGTATTTT
>TRBV30|.|.|TRBJ1-5
CAWSALGGAQPQHF
TGTGCCTGGAGCGCATTGGGGGGGGCTCAGCCCCAGCATTTT
>TRBV27|.|.|TRBJ2-5
CASSSRPVREQETQYF
TGTGCCAGCAGCTCGCGCCCCGTTAGGGAGCAAGAGACCCAGTACTTC
>TRBV5-1|once|.|TRBJ2-2
CASSRGGELFF
TGCGCCAGCAGCCGGGGCGGGGAGCTGTTTTTT
>TRBV5-5|few|.|TRBJ1-6
CASSLGPGNSPLHF
TGTGCCAGCAGCTTGGGACCAGGGAATTCACCCCTCCACTTT
>TRBV5-1|few|TRBD2|TRBJ2-3
CASRPGRWEGTDTQYF
TGCGCCAGCCGCCCCGGTCGCTGGGAGGGAACAGATACGCAGTATTTT
>TRBV13|.|TRBD2|TRBJ2-3
CASSRAGTSDITDTQYF
TGTGCCAGCAGCAGAGCCGGGACTAGCGATATCACAGATACGCAGTATTTT
>TRBV7-8|.|TRBD1|TRBJ1-1
CATSWTHPGQVNTEAFF
TGTGCCACCAGCTGGACCCATCCGGGACAGGTGAACACTGAAGCTTTCTTT
>TRBV28|.|TRBD2|TRBJ2-1
CASIGLAGERYNEQFF
TGTGCCAGCATCGGACTAGCGGGAGAACGGTACAATGAGCAGTTCTTC
>TRBV5-1|.|.|TRBJ1-2
CASSLARPTNRYTAANYGYTF
TGCGCCAGCAGCTTGGCCCGGCCAACGAATCGTTATACAGCAGCTAACTATGGCTACACCTTC
>TRBV7-9|.|TRBD2|TRBJ2-5
CASSRGTREGTQYF
TGTGCCAGCAGCCGAGGGACTAGGGAAGGGACCCAGTACTTC
>TRBV19|.|.|TRBJ2-5
CASSMGPVTGSETQYF
TGTGCCAGTAGTATGGGCCCAGTGACGGGGAGTGAGACCCAGTACTTC
>TRBV27|few|TRBD2|TRBJ2-5
CASSSLAGEETQYF
TGTGCCAGCAGTTCCTTAGCGGGAGAGGAGACCCAGTACTTC
>TRBV7-9|.|TRBD1|TRBJ2-2
CALTGQGAGELFF
TGTGCCCTTACGGGGCAGGGGGCCGGGGAGCTGTTTTTT
>TRBV19|.|TRBD1|TRBJ1-5
CASSNRLGTGKDQPQHF
TGTGCCAGTAGTAACCGTCTCGGGACAGGGAAGGATCAGCCCCAGCATTTT
>TRBV10-3|once|TRBD2|TRBJ2-5
CAISESSGSETQYF
TGTGCCATCAGTGAGTCTAGCGGGAGCGAGACCCAGTACTTC
>TRBV6-1|.|.|TRBJ1-2
CASSERYRGDYGYTF
TGTGCCAGCAGTGAGAGGTATCGGGGAGACTATGGCTACACCTTC
>TRBV11-2|.|.|TRBJ2-1
CASSLAGNEQFF
TGTGCCAGCAGCTTAGCCGGGAATGAGCAGTTCTTC
>TRBV2|.|TRBD1|TRBJ1-5
CARGTTGDNQPQHF
TGTGCCAGAGGAACGACAGGGGACAATCAGCCCCAGCATTTT
>TRBV5-4|.|.|TRBJ2-5
CASSPADRGETQYF
TGTGCCAGCAGCCCAGCGGACAGAGGCGAGACCCAGTACTTC
>TRBV14|once|.|TRBJ2-7
CASSQEWPAPYEQYF
TGTGCCAGCAGCCAAGAGTGGCCAGCGCCTTACGAGCAGTACTTC
>TRBV19|.|TRBD1|TRBJ2-7
CASSTGGEQYF
TGTGCCAGTAGTACAGGGGGCGAGCAGTACTTC
>TRBV5-1|.|.|TRBJ2-4
CASSLEVAPRSGIQYF
TGCGCCAGCAGCTTGGAGGTAGCGCCCAGGTCAGGCATTCAGTACTTC
>TRBV10-1|.|.|TRBJ2-7
CASSEAAAGYEQYF
TGCGCCAGCAGTGAAGCGGCGGCGGGATACGAGCAGTACTTC
>TRBV5-1|.|.|TRBJ1-1
CASSQEGFGNTEAFF
TGCGCCAGCAGCCAGGAGGGGTTCGGGAACACTGAAGCTTTCTTT
>TRBV29-1|.|TRBD1|TRBJ2-1
CSVRPGQGGYNEQFF
TGCAGCGTTAGACCGGGACAGGGAGGCTACAATGAGCAGTTCTTC